This TCR beta chain was recorded in a study of blood T cell repertoires in COVID-19 (dated by TCRdb to about 2020). Context from the whole study: Samples covering the acute and convalescent phases of COVID-19 were provided by collaborators in the United States, Italy and Spain. The prospective study material was composed of cDNA or gDNA derived from T cells, B-cell-depleted T cells, or PBMCs. Subjects who had been exposed to COVID-19, were actively infected with it, or had recovered from it provided the deeply sampled blood TCRbeta repertoires that made up the dataset. A freely available public database, intended as a resource for researchers studying the immune response to SARS-CoV-2, is where the repertoires were released. The samples were drawn from two sources: the first 160 participants of the ongoing ImmuneRACE study, and fewer than 1,500 subjects contributed by 6 global collaborators. A de-identified subject ID, COVID-19 status, age in years and sex were almost always included in the sample metadata. Where available, HLA class I and class II types were obtained from metadata supplied by the sample provider rather than from assay-based typing.

The immunoSEQ Assay, a bias-controlled multiplex PCR, was used to amplify TCRbeta CDR3 regions from genomic DNA. The paper's data handling went like this. The number of nucleated cells in each sample was estimated by amplification of reference gene primers within the assay. To quantify the absolute abundance of each unique TCRbeta CDR3 rearrangement, sequence reads were collapsed and filtered. Productive Simpson clonality was computed per sample as the square root of Simpson's diversity index over productive rearrangements. The immuneACCESS repertoire file appears here via TCRdb, limited to in-frame rearrangements. These files lack a portion of the clones; in checked studies, under half of the deficit traces to unresolved V genes, and the cause of the others is not known. From that table come the V and J calls and clone size; the DNA was used to work out D and trimming. The sample contains approximately 100,000 clones, roughly 92% of them found a single time. The ten largest clones represent 5.7% of the sample.

The collaborating institutions used their own protocols to collect whole blood in K2EDTA tubes. For TCRbeta analysis, collaborators shipped samples as frozen whole blood, isolated PBMCs, or DNA extracted from either of those sample types. From a lookup of the germline V gene, CDR1 and CDR2 are SGHRS and YFSETQ. V trim: 7 bases; J trim: 3 bases; unmatched bases: 7. There are 15 amino acids in the CDR3, from cysteine to phenylalanine inclusive. Kept here is only the CDR3 DNA, which spans 45 bases and is read in frame from base 1. On this clone: Its specific antigen is unknown. Base qualities are not at hand, and no much larger clone is one base apart.

What the study reported, not specific to this receptor: How much clinical and demographic metadata was included differed by source and by participant, and the metadata was provided uncurated.

The sequencing sample was made of peripheral blood. The receptor was derived from a man aged 50-59 years with active COVID-19. The sequence is built from TRBV5-1 and TRBJ2-1; 10 junctional bases match TRBD2. The nucleotides are TGCGCCAGCGGATCTAGCGGGAGCCACTACAATGAGCAGTTCTTC. This codes for CASGSSGSHYNEQFF.